This T cell receptor beta chain was sequenced in a study of identical twins' blood T cells. Findings of the study overall: Shared CDR3 clonotype counts tracked mainly the product of cloneset sizes. Twins reportedly had markedly more similar V usage than unrelated donors, even among out-of-frame TCRbeta clonotypes.

Note on this clonotype: Antigen unknown.

In the authors' workflow: Each donor had about 95,000 to nearly 550,000 clonotypes. TCRdb itself ran the 5' RACE reads through MiXCR, one entry per CDR3 protein. The V and J calls were not made by the authors but by TCRdb's processing. In the table there are 300,000 to 400,000 distinct CDR3 sequences, approximately 30% of which are singletons. CDR3 size: 13 residues. V gave up 7 bases and J gave up 5 bases, with 16 bases separating them. CDR1 is SQVTM and CDR2 is ANQGSEA in the germline V gene. This chain joins TRBV29-1 and TRBJ2-3; D is undetermined. The source material was PBMCs. The TCR was taken from a woman between 18 and 50 years old in good health. The CDR3 loop reads CSGLKLSGDTQYF. The DNA of the CDR3 is TGCAGCGGGCTGAAGTTGTCGGGAGATACGCAGTATTTT.